This TCR beta chain was retrieved from a study of OX40 agonist ivuxolimab in advanced cancers. For the study at large: Head and neck, renal cell, melanoma or hepatocellular carcinoma were the cancers that dose-escalation patients had. Three patients responded partially, comprising one with hepatocellular carcinoma and two with cutaneous melanoma. Points from the study as a whole: Compared with CD4+, CD8+ T cells on average had more expanded clones. Patients with a partial response at 0.1-3.0 mg/kg had among the lowest clonal expansion.

Note on this clone: The antigen remains unidentified.

Generated by immunoSEQ multiplex PCR, the TCRdb table keeps only in-frame clones and is missing some. This sample has around 64,000 clones, with 87% found just once. The sample here was CD4+ or CD8+ T cells sorted from blood, taken in a trial of the OX40 agonist ivuxolimab. The origin of this receptor is an adult with an advanced solid tumor such as melanoma, head and neck, liver or kidney cancer.

In DNA form, the CDR3 reads TGTGCCTGGAGTGTTGAGGGTACTCAGCCCCAGCATTTT. Its protein is CAWSVEGTQPQHF. This rearrangement joins TRBV30 to TRBJ1-5, with D unclear. Germline V lookup: CDR1 GTSNPN, CDR2 SVGIG (reference sequence). V was shortened by 0 bases and J by 6 bases, with 9 bases between the two germline ends. The CDR3 spans 13 residues.